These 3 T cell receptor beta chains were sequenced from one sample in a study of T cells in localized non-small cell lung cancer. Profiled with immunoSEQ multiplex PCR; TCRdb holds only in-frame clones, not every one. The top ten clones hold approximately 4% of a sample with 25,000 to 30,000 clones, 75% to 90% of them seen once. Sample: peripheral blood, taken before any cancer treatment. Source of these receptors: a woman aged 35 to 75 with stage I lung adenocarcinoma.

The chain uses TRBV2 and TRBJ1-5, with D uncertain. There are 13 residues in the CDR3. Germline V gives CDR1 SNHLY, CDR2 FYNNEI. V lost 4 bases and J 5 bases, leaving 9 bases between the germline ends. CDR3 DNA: TGTGCCAGCAGTGTCGGTGGGGATCAGCCCCAGCATTTT. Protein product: CASSVGGDQPQHF. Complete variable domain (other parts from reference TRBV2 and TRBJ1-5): EPEVTQTPSHQVTQMGQEVILRCVPISNHLYFYWYRQILGQKVEFLVSFYNNEISEKSEIFDDQFSVERPDGSNFTLKIRSTKLEDSAMYFCASSVGGDQPQHFGDGTRLSIL.

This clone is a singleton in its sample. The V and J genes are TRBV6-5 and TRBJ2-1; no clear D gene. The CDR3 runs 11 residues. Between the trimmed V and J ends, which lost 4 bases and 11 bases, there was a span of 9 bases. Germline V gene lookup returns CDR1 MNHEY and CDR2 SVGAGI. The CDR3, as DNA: TGTGCCAGCAGTTCGGACGGCCAGCAGTTCTTC. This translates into CASSSDGQQFF.

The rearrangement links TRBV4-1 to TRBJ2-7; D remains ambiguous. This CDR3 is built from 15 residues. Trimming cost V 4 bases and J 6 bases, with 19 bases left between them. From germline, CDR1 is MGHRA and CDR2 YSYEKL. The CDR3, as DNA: TGCGCCAGCAGCCCGCACCCACCGGGCTCCCGCGAGCAGTACTTC. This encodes CASSPHPPGSREQYF.